This section outlines one TCR beta chain sequence together with its context. It has no known antigen specificity. No base quality information exists; no much larger clone differs at one position. This sample stems from a study of T cell changes during pregnancy in multiple sclerosis (dated by TCRdb to the late 2010s). In terms of the full investigation: The study examined how the T cell repertoire changed over the course of pregnancy in women with multiple sclerosis.

Library preparation employed the immunoSEQ multiplex PCR assay. TCRdb took over this immuneACCESS table, retaining in-frame rearrangements with V and J assigned. Such tables are incomplete; in checked studies, under half of the missing clones stem from an unresolved V gene, and the remainder is unexplained. The sample table shows about 31,000 clones, and 87% are seen once. The ten largest clones represent about a tenth of the sample. Based on the germline V gene, the CDR1 and CDR2 sequences are SGHTA and FQGNSA. Reading from cysteine to phenylalanine, the CDR3 counts 16 amino acids. Only the CDR3 DNA stays, 48 bases, in frame from base 1. At the junction V is shortened by 6 bases and J by 12 bases; bases outside the gene matches: 16.

Source: CD8+ T cells from peripheral blood mononuclear cells, taken in the first trimester of pregnancy. The origin of this receptor is a female donor with multiple sclerosis, enrolled in a pregnancy study. This receptor chain uses TRBV7-2 and TRBJ2-1; 11 junctional bases match TRBD2. Here is the DNA: TGTGCCAGCAGTCCCAGTCCTAGCGGGAGGTCCTCTTGGCAGTTCTTC. The translation is CASSPSPSGRSSWQFF.